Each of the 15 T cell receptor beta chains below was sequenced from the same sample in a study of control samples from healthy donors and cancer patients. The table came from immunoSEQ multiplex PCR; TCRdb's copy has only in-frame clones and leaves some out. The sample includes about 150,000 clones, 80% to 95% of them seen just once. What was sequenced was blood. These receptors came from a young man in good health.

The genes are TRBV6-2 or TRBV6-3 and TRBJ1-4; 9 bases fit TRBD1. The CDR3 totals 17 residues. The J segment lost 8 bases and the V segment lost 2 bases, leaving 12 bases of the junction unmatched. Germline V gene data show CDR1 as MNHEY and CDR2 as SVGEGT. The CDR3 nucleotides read TGTGCCAGCAGTTACCGAAACCCGGGACAGGGTGGCGAAAAACTGTTTTTT. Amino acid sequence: CASSYRNPGQGGEKLFF.

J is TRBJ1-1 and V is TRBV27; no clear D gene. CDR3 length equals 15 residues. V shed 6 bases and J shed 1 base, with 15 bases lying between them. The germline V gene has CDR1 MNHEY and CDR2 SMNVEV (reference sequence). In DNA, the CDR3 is TGTGCCAGCAGAGACTTGGGCAGAAGGAACACTGAAGCTTTCTTT. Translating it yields CASRDLGRRNTEAFF.

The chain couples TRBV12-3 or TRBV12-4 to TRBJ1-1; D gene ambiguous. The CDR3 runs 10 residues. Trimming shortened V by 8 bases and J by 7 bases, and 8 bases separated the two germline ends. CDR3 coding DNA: TGTGCCAGCGCCAGTTATGAAGCTTTCTTT. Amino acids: CASASYEAFF.

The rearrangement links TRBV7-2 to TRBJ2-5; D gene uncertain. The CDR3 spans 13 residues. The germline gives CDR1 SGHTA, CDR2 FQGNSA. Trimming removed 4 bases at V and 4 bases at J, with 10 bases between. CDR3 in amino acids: CASSSFSGETQYF. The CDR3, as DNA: TGTGCCAGCAGCTCCTTTTCGGGAGAGACCCAGTACTTC.

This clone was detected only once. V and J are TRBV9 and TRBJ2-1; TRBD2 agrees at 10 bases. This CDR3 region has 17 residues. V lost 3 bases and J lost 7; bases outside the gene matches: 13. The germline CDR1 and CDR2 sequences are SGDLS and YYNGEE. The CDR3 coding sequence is TGTGCCAGCAGCGACACCCCCACTAGCGGGATGTGGAATGAGCAGTTCTTC. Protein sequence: CASSDTPTSGMWNEQFF.

The CDR3 loop is CASSSDGGQGLNTEAFF. The DNA of the CDR3 is TGTGCCAGCAGCTCTGACGGGGGACAGGGGCTGAACACTGAAGCTTTCTTT. The chain uses TRBV7-2 and TRBJ1-1; 10 nucleotides align to TRBD1. Germline V gives CDR1 SGHTA, CDR2 FQGNSA. The CDR3 has 17 residues. V lost 4 bases and J lost 0; bases outside the gene matches: 8.

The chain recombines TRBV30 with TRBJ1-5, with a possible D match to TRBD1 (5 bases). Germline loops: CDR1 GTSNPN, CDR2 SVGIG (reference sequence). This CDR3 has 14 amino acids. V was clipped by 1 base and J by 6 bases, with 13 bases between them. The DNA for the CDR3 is TGTGCCTGGAGTGCGGACCTAAGGGGTCAGCCCCAGCATTTT. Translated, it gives CAWSADLRGQPQHF.

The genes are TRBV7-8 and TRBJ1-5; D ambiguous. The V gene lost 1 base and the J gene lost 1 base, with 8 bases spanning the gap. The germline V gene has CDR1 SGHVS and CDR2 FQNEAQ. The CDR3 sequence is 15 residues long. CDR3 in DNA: TGTGCCAGCAGCTTAGAGGGAGCCAGCAATCAGCCCCAGCATTTT. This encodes CASSLEGASNQPQHF.

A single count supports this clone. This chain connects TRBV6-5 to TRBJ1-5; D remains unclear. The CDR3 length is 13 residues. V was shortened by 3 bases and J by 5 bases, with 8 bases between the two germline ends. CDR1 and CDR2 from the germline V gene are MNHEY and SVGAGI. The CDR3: CASSYILHQPQHF. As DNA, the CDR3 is TGTGCCAGCAGTTATATACTGCATCAGCCCCAGCATTTT.

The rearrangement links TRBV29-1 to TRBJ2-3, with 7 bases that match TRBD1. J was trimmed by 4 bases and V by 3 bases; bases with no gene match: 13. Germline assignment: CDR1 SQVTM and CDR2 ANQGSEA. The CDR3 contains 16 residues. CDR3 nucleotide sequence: TGCAGCGTTGACCAGCCCGGGACAGAGCTTTCAGATACGCAGTATTTT. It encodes CSVDQPGTELSDTQYF.

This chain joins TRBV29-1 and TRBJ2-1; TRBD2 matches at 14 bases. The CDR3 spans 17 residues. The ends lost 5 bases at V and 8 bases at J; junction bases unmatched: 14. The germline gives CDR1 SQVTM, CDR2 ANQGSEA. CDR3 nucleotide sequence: TGCAGCGTTCCGGGACTAGCGGGAGCCCTGGTCTTGTATGAGCAGTTCTTC. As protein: CSVPGLAGALVLYEQFF.

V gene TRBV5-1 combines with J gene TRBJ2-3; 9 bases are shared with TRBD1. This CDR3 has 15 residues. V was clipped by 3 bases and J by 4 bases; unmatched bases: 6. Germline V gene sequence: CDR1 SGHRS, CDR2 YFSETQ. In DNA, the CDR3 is TGCGCCAGCAGCTCTGGTAGGACAGGGGCAGATACGCAGTATTTT. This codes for CASSSGRTGADTQYF. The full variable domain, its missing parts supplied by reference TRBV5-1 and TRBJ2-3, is KAGVTQTPRYLIKTRGQQVTLSCSPISGHRSVSWYQQTPGQGLQFLFEYFSETQRNKGNFPGRFSGRQFSNSRSEMNVSTLELGDSALYLCASSSGRTGADTQYFGPGTRLTVL.

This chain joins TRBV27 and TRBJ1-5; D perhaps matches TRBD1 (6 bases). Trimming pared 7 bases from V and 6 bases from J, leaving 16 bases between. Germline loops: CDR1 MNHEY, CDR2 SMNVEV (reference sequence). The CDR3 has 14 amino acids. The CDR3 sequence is CASIEGGLVQPQHF. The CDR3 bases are TGTGCCAGCATCGAGGGGGGTTTGGTTCAGCCCCAGCATTTT.

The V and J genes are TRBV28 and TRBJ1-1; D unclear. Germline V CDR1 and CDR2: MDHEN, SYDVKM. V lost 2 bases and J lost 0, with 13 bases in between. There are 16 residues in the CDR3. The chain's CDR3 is CASSLEMGLMNTEAFF. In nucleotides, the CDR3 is TGTGCCAGCAGTTTAGAGATGGGCTTAATGAACACTGAAGCTTTCTTT.

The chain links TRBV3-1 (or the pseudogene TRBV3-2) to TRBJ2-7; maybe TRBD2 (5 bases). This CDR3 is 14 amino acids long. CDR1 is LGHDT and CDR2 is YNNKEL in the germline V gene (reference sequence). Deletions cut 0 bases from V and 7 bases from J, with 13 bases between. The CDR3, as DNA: TGTGCCAGCAGCCAAGAACGATCTACGGGGGAGCAGTACTTC. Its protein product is CASSQERSTGEQYF.